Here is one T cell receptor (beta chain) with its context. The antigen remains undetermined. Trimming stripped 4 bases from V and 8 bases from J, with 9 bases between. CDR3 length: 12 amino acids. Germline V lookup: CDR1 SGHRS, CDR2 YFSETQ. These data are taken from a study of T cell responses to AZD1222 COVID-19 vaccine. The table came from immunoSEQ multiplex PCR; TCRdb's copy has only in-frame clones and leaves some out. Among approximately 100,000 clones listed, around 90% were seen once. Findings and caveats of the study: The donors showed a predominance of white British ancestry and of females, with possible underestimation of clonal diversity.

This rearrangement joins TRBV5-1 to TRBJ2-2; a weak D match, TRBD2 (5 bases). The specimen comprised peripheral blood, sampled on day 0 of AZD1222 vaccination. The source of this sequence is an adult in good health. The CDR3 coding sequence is TGCGCCAGCAGCCCCCGGGGAGGGGAGCTGTTTTTT. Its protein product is CASSPRGGELFF.